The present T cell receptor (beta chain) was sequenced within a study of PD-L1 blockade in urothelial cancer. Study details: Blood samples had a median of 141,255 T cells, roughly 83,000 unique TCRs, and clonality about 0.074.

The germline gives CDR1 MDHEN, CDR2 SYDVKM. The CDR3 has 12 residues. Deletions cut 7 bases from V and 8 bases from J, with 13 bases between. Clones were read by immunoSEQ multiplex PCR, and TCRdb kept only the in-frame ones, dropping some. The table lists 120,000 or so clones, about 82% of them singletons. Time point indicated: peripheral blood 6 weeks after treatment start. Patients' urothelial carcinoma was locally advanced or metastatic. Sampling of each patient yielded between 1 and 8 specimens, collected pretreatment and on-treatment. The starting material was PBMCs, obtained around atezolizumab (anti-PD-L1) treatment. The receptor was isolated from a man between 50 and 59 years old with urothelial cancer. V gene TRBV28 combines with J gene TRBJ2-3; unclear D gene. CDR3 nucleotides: TGTGCCAGCAACGCCCCAGCAGGTACGCAGTATTTT. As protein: CASNAPAGTQYF.